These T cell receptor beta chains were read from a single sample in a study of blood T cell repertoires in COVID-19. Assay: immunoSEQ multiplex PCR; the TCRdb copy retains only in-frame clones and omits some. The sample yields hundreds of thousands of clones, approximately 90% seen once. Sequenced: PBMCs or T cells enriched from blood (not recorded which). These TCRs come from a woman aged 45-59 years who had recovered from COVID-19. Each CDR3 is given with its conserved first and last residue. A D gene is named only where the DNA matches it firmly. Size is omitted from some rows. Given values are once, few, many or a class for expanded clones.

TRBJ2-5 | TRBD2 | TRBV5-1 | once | TGCGCCAGCAGCGAAGGACTAGCGGGAGTAGAGACCCAGTACTTC | CASSEGLAGVETQYF
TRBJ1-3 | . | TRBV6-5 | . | TGTGCCAGCAGTTGGGGGCCTGGAAACACCATATATTTT | CASSWGPGNTIYF
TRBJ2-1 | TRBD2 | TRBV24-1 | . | TGTGCCACCAGTGATGGGGGGTACAGCGGGAGCTCCTACAATGAGCAGTTCTTC | CATSDGGYSGSSYNEQFF
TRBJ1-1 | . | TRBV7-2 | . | TGTGCCAGCAGCCCGACAGTCGCGATCACTGAAGCTTTCTTT | CASSPTVAITEAFF
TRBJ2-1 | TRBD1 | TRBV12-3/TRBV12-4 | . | TGTGCCAGCAGTCTACAGACAGGGTACCAGCAGTTCTTC | CASSLQTGYQQFF
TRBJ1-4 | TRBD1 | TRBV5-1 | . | TGCGCCAGCAGCCCCGGGACAGTTATATCTAATGAAGAACTGTTTTTT | CASSPGTVISNEELFF
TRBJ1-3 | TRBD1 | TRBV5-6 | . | TGTGCCAGCAGCTCCGGGACAGGGAACCTCTGGGGAAACACCATATATTTT | CASSSGTGNLWGNTIYF
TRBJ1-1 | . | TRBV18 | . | TGTGCCAGCTCACCACAAACAGGTGGCGCTGAAGCTTTCTTT | CASSPQTGGAEAFF
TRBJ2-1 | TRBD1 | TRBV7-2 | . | TGTGCCAGCAGCTCCGACAGGGAAGGGCACAATGAGCAGTTCTTC | CASSSDREGHNEQFF
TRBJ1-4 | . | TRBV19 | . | TGTGCCAGTAGAGCAGGGGAAAAACTGTTTTTT | CASRAGEKLFF
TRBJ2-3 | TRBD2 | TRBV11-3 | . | TGTGCCAGCAGCTTCAGGACTAGCGGGCGTAGCACAGATACGCAGTATTTT | CASSFRTSGRSTDTQYF
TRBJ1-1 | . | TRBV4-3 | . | TGCGCCAGCAGTCGCGGGGGGCCGAACACTGAAGCTTTCTTT | CASSRGGPNTEAFF
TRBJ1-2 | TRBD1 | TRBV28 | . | TGTGCCAGCAGTCCCGTACAGGGGGTGAGCTACACCTTC | CASSPVQGVSYTF
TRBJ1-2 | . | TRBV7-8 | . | TGTGCCAGCAGCTTATCCCCCCCTCTCTACACCTTC | CASSLSPPLYTF
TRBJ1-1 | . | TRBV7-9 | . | TGTGCCAGCAGCTCTACGGGGGGGAACACTGAAGCTTTCTTT | CASSSTGGNTEAFF
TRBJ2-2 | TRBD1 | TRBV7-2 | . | TGTGCCAGCAGCCCTTGGACAGGGCACACCGGGGAGCTGTTTTTT | CASSPWTGHTGELFF
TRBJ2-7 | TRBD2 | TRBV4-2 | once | TGTGCCAGCAGCCAAGGGACTAGCGGGGTCTACGAGCAGTACTTC | CASSQGTSGVYEQYF
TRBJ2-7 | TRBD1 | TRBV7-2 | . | TGTGCCAGCAGCTTAGGAGACAGGGTCACCTACGAGCAGTACTTC | CASSLGDRVTYEQYF
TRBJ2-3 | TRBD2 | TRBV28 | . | TGTGCCAGCAGTCCCGGGACTAGCGGGAGGGCATTTTCAGATACGCAGTATTTT | CASSPGTSGRAFSDTQYF
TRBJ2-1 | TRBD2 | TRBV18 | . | TGTGCCAGCTCACTGTGGACTAGCGGGAGCCAAAGCGGGACCTACAATGAGCAGTTCTTC | CASSLWTSGSQSGTYNEQFF
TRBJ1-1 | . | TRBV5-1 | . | TGCGCCAGCAGCCGCGACCGGGGCACTGAAGCTTTCTTT | CASSRDRGTEAFF
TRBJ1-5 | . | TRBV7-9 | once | TGTGCCAGCAGCCAGAGCGGTCAGCCCCAGCATTTT | CASSQSGQPQHF
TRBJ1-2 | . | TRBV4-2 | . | TGTGCCAGCAGCACGGGAGGGCAGGGGAACAACTATGGCTACACCTTC | CASSTGGQGNNYGYTF
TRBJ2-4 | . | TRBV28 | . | TGTGCCAGCAGTTTAGATGCGGGCTTAGCCAAAAACATTCAGTACTTC | CASSLDAGLAKNIQYF
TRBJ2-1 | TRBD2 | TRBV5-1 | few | TGCGCCAGCAGCCTTGGGACTAGCGGGAGCTCCTACAATGAGCAGTTCTTC | CASSLGTSGSSYNEQFF
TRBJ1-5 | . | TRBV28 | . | TGTGCCAGCAGTAACTATGGTCCTAGCAATCAGCCCCAGCATTTT | CASSNYGPSNQPQHF
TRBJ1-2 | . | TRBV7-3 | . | TGTGCCAGCAGCTTAATTGGAGCCGGCTACACCTTC | CASSLIGAGYTF
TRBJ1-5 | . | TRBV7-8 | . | TGTGCCAGCAGCTTATCGACAGGCCCAGGAAGGCCCCAGCATTTT | CASSLSTGPGRPQHF
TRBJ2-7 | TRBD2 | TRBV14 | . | TGTGCCAGCAGCCAAGACATAGCGGGAGTCGGCGAGCAGTACTTC | CASSQDIAGVGEQYF
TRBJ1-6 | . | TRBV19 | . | TGTGCCAGTAGGGAGGGGAGGTTGAATAATTCACCCCTCCACTTT | CASREGRLNNSPLHF
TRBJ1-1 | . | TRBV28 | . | TGTGCCAGCAGAGACAACCTGAACACTGAAGCTTTCTTT | CASRDNLNTEAFF
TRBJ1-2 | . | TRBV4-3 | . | TGCGCCAGCAGCCCCCTGTCGCGGAGTGAGGGCTACACCTTC | CASSPLSRSEGYTF
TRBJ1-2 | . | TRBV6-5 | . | TGTGCCAGCAGTTACTCATCAGGAGGCTATGGCTACACCTTC | CASSYSSGGYGYTF
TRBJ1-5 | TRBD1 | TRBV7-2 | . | TGTGCCAGCAGCTTAGTAGGGGGCGGTCAGCCCCAGCATTTT | CASSLVGGGQPQHF
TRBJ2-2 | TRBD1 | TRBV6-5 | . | TGTGCCAGCAGACCCGGGACAGGGATCAGGGAGCTGTTTTTT | CASRPGTGIRELFF
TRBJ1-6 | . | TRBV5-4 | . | TGTGCCAGCAGCTTGTCCGGGAATTCACCCCTCCACTTT | CASSLSGNSPLHF
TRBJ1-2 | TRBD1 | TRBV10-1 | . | TGCGCCAGCACCTGGACAGGATCTACTAACTATGGCTACACCTTC | CASTWTGSTNYGYTF
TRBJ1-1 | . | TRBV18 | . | TGTGCCAGCTCACCTCCCCCCGCGACACCGACTGAAGCTTTCTTT | CASSPPPATPTEAFF
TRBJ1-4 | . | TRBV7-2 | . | TGTGCCAGCAGCTTAACAGCCCATGCAACTAATGAAAAACTGTTTTTT | CASSLTAHATNEKLFF
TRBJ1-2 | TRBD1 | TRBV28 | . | TGTGCCAGCTCAGGGGGCGCGGTGAACTATGGCTACACCTTC | CASSGGAVNYGYTF
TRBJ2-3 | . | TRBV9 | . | TGTGCCAGCAGCGTGCGGAGCACAGATACGCAGTATTTT | CASSVRSTDTQYF
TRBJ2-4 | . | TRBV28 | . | TGTGCCAGCACCCAGGGTGACATTCAGTACTTC | CASTQGDIQYF
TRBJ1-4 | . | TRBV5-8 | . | TGTGCCAGCAGCTTGATGTCAGGGAAAGGTTTGGATGAAAAACTGTTTTTT | CASSLMSGKGLDEKLFF
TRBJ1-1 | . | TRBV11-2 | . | TGTGCCAGCAGCTTGACGAACTGGGAGGGCCAATTCAACCTCGAGGCTTTCTTT | CASSLTNWEGQFNLEAFF
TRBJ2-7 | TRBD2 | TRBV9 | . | TGTGCCAGCAGCGCCGGGACTAGCGAAGACGAGCAGTACTTC | CASSAGTSEDEQYF
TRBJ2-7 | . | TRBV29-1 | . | TGCAGCGTTGTTAGGCAGGGCCGAAGCTACGAGCAGTACTTC | CSVVRQGRSYEQYF
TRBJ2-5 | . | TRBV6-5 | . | TGTGCCAGCAGTTACCTAGTGCGCGAGGAGACCCAGTACTTC | CASSYLVREETQYF
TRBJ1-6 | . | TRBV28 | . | TGTGCCAGCAGTCAAAGTATAGGGTCCACAGGGAGAGGATCACCCCTCCACTTT | CASSQSIGSTGRGSPLHF
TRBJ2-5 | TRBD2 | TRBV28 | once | TGTGCCAGCAGTTTATGGGCTAGCGGGAATGGCCAAGAGACCCAGTACTTC | CASSLWASGNGQETQYF
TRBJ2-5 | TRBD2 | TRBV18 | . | TGTGCCAGCTCACCATCTCCGGGACTAGGCCAAGAGACCCAGTACTTC | CASSPSPGLGQETQYF